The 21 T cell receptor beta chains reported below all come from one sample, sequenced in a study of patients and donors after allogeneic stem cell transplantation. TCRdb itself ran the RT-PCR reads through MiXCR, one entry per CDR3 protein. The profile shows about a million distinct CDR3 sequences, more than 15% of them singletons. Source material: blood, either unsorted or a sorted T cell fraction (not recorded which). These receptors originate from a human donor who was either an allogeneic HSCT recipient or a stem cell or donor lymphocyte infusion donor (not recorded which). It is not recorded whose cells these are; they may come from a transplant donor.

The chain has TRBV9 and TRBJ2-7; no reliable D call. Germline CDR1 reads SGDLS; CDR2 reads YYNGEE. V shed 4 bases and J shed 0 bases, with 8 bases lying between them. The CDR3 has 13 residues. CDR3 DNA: TGTGCCAGCAGCCCGAGGATCTCCTACGAGCAGTACTTC. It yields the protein CASSPRISYEQYF.

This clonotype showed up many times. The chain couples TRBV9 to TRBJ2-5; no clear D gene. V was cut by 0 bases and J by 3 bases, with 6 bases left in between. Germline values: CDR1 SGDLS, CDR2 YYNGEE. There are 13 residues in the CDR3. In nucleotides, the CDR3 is TGTGCCAGCAGCGTAGACAGAGAAGAGACCCAGTACTTC. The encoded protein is CASSVDREETQYF.

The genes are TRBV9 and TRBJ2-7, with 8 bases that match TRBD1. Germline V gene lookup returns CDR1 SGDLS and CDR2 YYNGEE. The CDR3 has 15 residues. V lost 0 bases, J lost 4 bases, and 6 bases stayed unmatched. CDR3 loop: CASSVEPGQGYEQYF. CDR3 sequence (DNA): TGTGCCAGCAGCGTAGAACCCGGACAGGGATACGAGCAGTACTTC.

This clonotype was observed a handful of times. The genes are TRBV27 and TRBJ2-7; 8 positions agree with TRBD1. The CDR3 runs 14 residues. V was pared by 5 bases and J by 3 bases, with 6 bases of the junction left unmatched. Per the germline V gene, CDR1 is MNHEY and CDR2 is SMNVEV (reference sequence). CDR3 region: CASSTTGQGYEQYF. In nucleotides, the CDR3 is TGTGCCAGCAGTACCACCGGACAGGGCTACGAGCAGTACTTC.

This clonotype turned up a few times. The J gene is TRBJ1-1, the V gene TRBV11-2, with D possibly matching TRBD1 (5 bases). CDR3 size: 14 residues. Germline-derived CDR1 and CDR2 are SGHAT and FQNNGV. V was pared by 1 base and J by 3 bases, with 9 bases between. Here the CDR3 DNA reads TGTGCCAGCAGCTTAGGGGCAGGGCACACTGAAGCTTTCTTT. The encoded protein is CASSLGAGHTEAFF.

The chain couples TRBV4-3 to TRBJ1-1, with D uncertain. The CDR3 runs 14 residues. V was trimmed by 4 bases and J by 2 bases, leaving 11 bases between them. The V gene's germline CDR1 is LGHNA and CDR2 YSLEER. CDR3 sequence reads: CASSRRQFNTEAFF. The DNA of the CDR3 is TGCGCCAGCAGCCGACGACAATTCAACACTGAAGCTTTCTTT.

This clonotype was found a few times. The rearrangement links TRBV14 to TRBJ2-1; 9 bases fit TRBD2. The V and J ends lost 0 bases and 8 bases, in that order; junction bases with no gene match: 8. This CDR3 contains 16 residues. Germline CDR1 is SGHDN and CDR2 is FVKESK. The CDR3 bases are TGTGCCAGCAGCCAAGATGTGGGCGGGAGGGGTGATGAGCAGTTCTTC. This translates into CASSQDVGGRGDEQFF.

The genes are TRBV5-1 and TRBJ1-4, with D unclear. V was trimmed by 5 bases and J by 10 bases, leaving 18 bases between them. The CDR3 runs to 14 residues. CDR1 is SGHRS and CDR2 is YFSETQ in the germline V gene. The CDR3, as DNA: TGCGCCAGCAGGATCGCGGAGGAGGAAGGAAAACTGTTTTTT. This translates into CASRIAEEEGKLFF. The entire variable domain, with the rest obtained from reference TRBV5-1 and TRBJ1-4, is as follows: KAGVTQTPRYLIKTRGQQVTLSCSPISGHRSVSWYQQTPGQGLQFLFEYFSETQRNKGNFPGRFSGRQFSNSRSEMNVSTLELGDSALYLCASRIAEEEGKLFFGSGTQLSVL.

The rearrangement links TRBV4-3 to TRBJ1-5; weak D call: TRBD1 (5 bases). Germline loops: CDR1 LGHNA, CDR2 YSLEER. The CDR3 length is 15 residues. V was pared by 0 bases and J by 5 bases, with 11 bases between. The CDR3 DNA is TGCGCCAGCAGCCAAGATCGCGGAGGGGATCAGCCCCAGCATTTT. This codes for CASSQDRGGDQPQHF.

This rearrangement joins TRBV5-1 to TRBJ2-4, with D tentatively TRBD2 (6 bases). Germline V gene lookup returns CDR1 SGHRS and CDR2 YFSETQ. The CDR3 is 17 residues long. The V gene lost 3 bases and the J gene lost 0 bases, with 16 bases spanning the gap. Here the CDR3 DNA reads TGCGCCAGCAGCTCTATCGGGGGTAAAGTAGCCAAAAACATTCAGTACTTC. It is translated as CASSSIGGKVAKNIQYF.

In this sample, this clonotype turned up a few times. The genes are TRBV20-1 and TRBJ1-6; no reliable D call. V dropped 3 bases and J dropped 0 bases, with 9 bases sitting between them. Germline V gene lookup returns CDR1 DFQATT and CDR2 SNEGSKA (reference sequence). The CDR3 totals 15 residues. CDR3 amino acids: CSASTYSSYNSPLHF. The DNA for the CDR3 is TGCAGTGCTAGTACATATAGCTCCTATAATTCACCCCTCCACTTT.

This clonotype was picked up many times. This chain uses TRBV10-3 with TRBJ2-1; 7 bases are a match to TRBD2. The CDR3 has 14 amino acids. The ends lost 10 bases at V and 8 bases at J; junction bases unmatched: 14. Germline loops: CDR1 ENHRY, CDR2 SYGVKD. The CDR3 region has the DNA TGTGCCACCAAACCTGCCGGGAGGTGGTATGAGCAGTTCTTC. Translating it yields CATKPAGRWYEQFF.

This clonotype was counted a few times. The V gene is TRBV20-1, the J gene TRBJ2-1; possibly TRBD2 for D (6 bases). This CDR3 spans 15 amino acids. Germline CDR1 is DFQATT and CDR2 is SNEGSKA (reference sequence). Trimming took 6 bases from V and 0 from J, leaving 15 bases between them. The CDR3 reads CSARNSGSSYNEQFF. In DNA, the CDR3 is TGCAGTGCAAGAAATAGCGGAAGCTCCTACAATGAGCAGTTCTTC.

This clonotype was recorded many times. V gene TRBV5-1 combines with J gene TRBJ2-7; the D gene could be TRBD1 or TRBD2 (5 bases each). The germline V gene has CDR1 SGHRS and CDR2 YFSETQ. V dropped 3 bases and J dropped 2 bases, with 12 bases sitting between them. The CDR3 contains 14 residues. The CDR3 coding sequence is TGCGCCAGCAGCTGGGGGTGGGCTACCTACGAGCAGTACTTC. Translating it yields CASSWGWATYEQYF.

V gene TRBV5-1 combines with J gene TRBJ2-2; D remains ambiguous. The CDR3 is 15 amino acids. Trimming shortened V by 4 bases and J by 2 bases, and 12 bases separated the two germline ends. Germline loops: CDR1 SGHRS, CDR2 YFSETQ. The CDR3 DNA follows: TGCGCCAGCAGCCGGATTTTTGATAACACCGGGGAGCTGTTTTTT. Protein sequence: CASSRIFDNTGELFF.

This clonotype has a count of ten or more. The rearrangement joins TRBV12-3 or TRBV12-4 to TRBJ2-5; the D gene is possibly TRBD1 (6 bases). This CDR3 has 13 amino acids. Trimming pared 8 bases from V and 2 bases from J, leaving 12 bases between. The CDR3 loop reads CASSGGRQETQYF. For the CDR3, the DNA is TGTGCCAGCTCTGGGGGCAGACAAGAGACCCAGTACTTC.

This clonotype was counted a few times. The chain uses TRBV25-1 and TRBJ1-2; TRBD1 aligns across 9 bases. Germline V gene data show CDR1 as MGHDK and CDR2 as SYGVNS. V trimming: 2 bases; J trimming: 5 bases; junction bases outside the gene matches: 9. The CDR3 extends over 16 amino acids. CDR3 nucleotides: TGTGCCAGCAGTGAAAGGGTGACAGGGGGTTGGTATGGCTACACCTTC. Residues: CASSERVTGGWYGYTF.

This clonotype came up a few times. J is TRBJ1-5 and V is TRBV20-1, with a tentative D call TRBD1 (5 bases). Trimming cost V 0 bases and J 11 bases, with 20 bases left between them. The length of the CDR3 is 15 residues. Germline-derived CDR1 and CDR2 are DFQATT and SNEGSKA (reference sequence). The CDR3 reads CSARDYRAGPRSQHF. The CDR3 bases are TGCAGTGCTAGAGATTATAGGGCAGGGCCTAGGTCCCAGCATTTT.

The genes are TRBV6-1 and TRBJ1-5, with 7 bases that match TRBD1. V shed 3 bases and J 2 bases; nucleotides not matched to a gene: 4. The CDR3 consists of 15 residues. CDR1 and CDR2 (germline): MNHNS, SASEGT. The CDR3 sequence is CASSDRQGGNQPQHF. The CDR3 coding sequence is TGTGCCAGCAGTGACCGACAGGGTGGCAATCAGCCCCAGCATTTT.

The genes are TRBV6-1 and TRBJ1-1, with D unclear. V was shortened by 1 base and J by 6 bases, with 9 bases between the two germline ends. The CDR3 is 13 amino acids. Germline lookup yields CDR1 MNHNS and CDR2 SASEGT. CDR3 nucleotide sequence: TGTGCCAGCAGTGAAGAATGGGTCTCTGAAGCTTTCTTT. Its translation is CASSEEWVSEAFF.

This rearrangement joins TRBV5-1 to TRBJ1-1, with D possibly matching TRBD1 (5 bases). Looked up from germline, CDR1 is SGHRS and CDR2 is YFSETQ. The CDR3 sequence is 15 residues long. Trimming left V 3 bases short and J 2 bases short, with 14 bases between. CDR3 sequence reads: CASSSDKAINTEAFF. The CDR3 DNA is TGCGCCAGCAGCTCGGACAAGGCGATTAACACTGAAGCTTTCTTT.